This T cell receptor beta chain was found in a study of T cell responses to AZD1222 COVID-19 vaccine. The assay was immunoSEQ multiplex PCR, and TCRdb's table has in-frame clones only and misses some. The sample records under 200,000 clones, 90% being singletons. Findings and limits, study-wide: Reportedly, close to half of spike-specific TCRs are directed against unmutated variant regions. Clonal diversity was possibly underestimated, and the donors were mostly white British, with more females.

The count of this clone is one. No antigen is known for it. V was cut by 8 bases and J by 6 bases, with 14 bases left in between. Germline V gives CDR1 LNHDA, CDR2 SQIVND (reference sequence). There are 13 residues in the CDR3. The rearrangement links TRBV19 to TRBJ1-5; D may be TRBD1 (6 bases). This TCR was sampled from an adult in good health. The input for sequencing was peripheral blood, taken on day 0 of AZD1222 vaccination. The CDR3 reads CASPRGAGQPQHF. The DNA of the CDR3 is TGTGCCAGTCCACGGGGGGCGGGTCAGCCCCAGCATTTT. Combining the CDR3 with reference TRBV19 and TRBJ1-5 gives the whole variable domain DGGITQSPKYLFRKEGQNVTLSCEQNLNHDAMYWYRQDPGQGLRLIYYSQIVNDFQKGDIAEGYSVSREKKESFPLTVTSAQKNPTAFYLCASPRGAGQPQHFGDGTRLSIL.